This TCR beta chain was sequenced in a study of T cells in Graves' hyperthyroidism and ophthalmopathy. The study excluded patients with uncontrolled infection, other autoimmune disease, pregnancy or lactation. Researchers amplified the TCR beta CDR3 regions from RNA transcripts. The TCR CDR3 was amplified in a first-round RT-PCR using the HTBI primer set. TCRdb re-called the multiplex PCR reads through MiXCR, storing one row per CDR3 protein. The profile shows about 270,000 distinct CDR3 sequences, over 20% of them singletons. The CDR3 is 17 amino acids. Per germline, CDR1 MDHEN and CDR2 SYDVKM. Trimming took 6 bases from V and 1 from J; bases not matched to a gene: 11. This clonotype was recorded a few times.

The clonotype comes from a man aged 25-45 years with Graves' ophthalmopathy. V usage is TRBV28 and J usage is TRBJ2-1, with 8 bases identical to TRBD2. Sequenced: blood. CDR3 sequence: CASSQRGTTGSYNEQFF. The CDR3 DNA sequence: TGTGCCAGCAGCCAGCGGGGGACTACGGGGTCCTACAATGAGCAGTTCTTC.